This T cell receptor beta chain was sequenced for a study of blood T cell repertoires in COVID-19. Study overall: The origin of the acute and convalescent COVID-19 samples was the United States, Italy and Spain.

Clones were read by immunoSEQ multiplex PCR, and TCRdb kept only the in-frame ones, dropping some. The sample contains over 300,000 clones, 70% to 90% of which appear only once. This CDR3 is built from 14 residues. V shed 4 bases and J shed 1 base, with 11 bases lying between them. Germline-derived CDR1 and CDR2 are SGHRS and YFSETQ. This TCR came from a young man who had recovered from COVID-19. J is TRBJ1-1 and V is TRBV5-1; tentatively, D is TRBD1 (5 bases). Specimen: peripheral blood. The CDR3 DNA is TGCGCCAGCAGCGTAGGACAAACGAACACTGAAGCTTTCTTT. This codes for CASSVGQTNTEAFF. The full variable domain, in which reference TRBV5-1 and TRBJ1-1 provide the parts outside the CDR3, is KAGVTQTPRYLIKTRGQQVTLSCSPISGHRSVSWYQQTPGQGLQFLFEYFSETQRNKGNFPGRFSGRQFSNSRSEMNVSTLELGDSALYLCASSVGQTNTEAFFGQGTRLTVV.